A single sample gave rise to the 29 T cell receptor beta chains below, sequenced in a study of cytomegalovirus exposure and HLA in healthy donors. Primers: 60 Vbeta forward and 13 Jbeta reverse. Some clones are missing from TCRdb's copy, which holds only in-frame ones; the method was immunoSEQ multiplex PCR. The data show approximately 130,000 clones, with approximately 82% seen just once and 2.5% to 3.5% held by the top ten. The sequencing sample was made of PBMCs. The receptors here all came from a boy between 2 and 10 years old in good health and CMV-seronegative.

The chain recombines TRBV7-9 with TRBJ2-1; 12 nucleotides line up with TRBD2. The germline gives CDR1 SEHNR, CDR2 FQNEAQ (reference sequence). The junction had 5 bases not matched to a gene; V was cut back by 5 bases and J by 9 bases. The CDR3 contains 14 residues. CDR3 sequence: CASSLSTSGGEQFF. The CDR3, as DNA: TGTGCCAGCAGCCTTTCGACTAGCGGGGGTGAGCAGTTCTTC.

The gene calls are TRBV7-8 and TRBJ1-5; D remains unclear. The CDR3 has 16 amino acids. V lost 3 bases and J 2 bases, leaving 14 bases between the germline ends. The V gene's germline CDR1 is SGHVS and CDR2 FQNEAQ. The CDR3 DNA reads TGTGCCAGCAGCTTTGAGATCCCTAGAGGCAATCAGCCCCAGCATTTT. Translating it yields CASSFEIPRGNQPQHF.

The chain joins TRBV21-1 to TRBJ2-7; the listed D gene, TRBD1, was not tested against the DNA. TRBV21-1 is annotated as a pseudogene. The CDR3 has 15 amino acids. This CDR3 reads CASSLPTGKTYEQYV. CDR3 in DNA: TGTGCCAGCAGCCTACCTACAGGGAAAACCTACGAGCAGTACGTC.

This chain connects TRBV4-1 to TRBJ1-4; perhaps TRBD1 as D (5 bases). The CDR3 totals 15 residues. Trimming pared 5 bases from V and 1 base from J, leaving 11 bases between. CDR1 MGHRA and CDR2 YSYEKL come from the germline V gene. The CDR3 DNA sequence: TGCGCCAGCAGCTTGACCGGGGGAACTAATGAAAAACTGTTTTTT. Residues: CASSLTGGTNEKLFF.

The chain couples TRBV2 to TRBJ2-1; 11 positions match TRBD2. Germline V lookup: CDR1 SNHLY, CDR2 FYNNEI. V shed 7 bases, J shed 0 bases, and the junction held 2 bases outside the gene matches. This CDR3 comprises 15 residues. CDR3 nucleotides: TGTGCCAGCAAAACTAGCGGGAGCTCCTACAATGAGCAGTTCTTC. This gives the protein CASKTSGSSYNEQFF.

The chain combines TRBV5-6 with TRBJ2-1, with a weak D call TRBD1 (5 bases). The CDR3 consists of 12 residues. Trimming stripped 2 bases from V and 9 bases from J, with 9 bases between. The germline CDR1 and CDR2 sequences are SGHDT and YYEEEE. The chain's CDR3 is CASSFAGREQFF. The CDR3 DNA sequence: TGTGCCAGCAGCTTCGCAGGGCGTGAGCAGTTCTTC.

V gene TRBV5-1 combines with J gene TRBJ2-1; 7 bases are a match to TRBD1. V trimming: 0 bases; J trimming: 6 bases; junction bases outside the gene matches: 3. Germline V gene sequence: CDR1 SGHRS, CDR2 YFSETQ. This CDR3 spans 14 amino acids. The CDR3 coding sequence is TGCGCCAGCAGCTTGGGGACAGGTCCCAATGAGCAGTTCTTC. Amino acids: CASSLGTGPNEQFF.

The J gene is TRBJ1-6, the V gene TRBV4-3; 7 positions agree with TRBD1. The CDR3 spans 15 residues. CDR1 and CDR2 from the germline V gene are LGHNA and YSLEER. V was pared by 0 bases and J by 7 bases, with 3 bases of the junction left unmatched. CDR3 loop: CASSQEEGQNSPLHF. CDR3 nucleotides: TGCGCCAGCAGCCAAGAAGAGGGACAGAATTCACCCCTCCACTTT.

The V gene is TRBV7-3, the J gene TRBJ1-1; 7 bases agree with TRBD1. The V and J ends lost 4 bases and 5 bases, in that order; junction bases with no gene match: 10. Germline CDR1 reads SGHTA; CDR2 reads FQGTGA. There are 15 residues in the CDR3. CDR3 DNA: TGTGCCAGCAGCTCTTTTGGTACAGGGGTAACTGAAGCTTTCTTT. It specifies CASSSFGTGVTEAFF.

V usage is TRBV19 and J usage is TRBJ1-1, with TRBD1 matching 9 bases. The length of the CDR3 is 15 residues. Germline loops: CDR1 LNHDA, CDR2 SQIVND (reference sequence). With 3 bases clipped from V and 4 bases from J, the junction kept 6 bases outside the gene matches. CDR3 coding DNA: TGTGCCAGTAGTATTTGGGTGACAGGGGGCACTGAAGCTTTCTTT. This translates into CASSIWVTGGTEAFF.

The rearrangement uses TRBV7-8 and TRBJ2-7; D is uncertain. This CDR3 comprises 16 residues. Trimming removed 2 bases from V and 0 bases from J, with 14 bases in between. Germline V gene sequence: CDR1 SGHVS, CDR2 FQNEAQ. In DNA form, the CDR3 reads TGTGCCAGCAGCTTACCCCCCGAACGGGTCTCCTACGAGCAGTACTTC. Encoded protein: CASSLPPERVSYEQYF.

This sequence joins TRBV6-4 and TRBJ2-3; 7 bases map to TRBD2. The CDR3 spans 15 residues. V lost 3 bases to trimming and J lost 4 bases; unmatched junction nucleotides: 7. Germline V lookup: CDR1 MRHNA, CDR2 SNTAGT. The CDR3 sequence is CASSEGQGGADTQYF. Here the CDR3 DNA reads TGTGCCAGCAGTGAAGGGCAGGGAGGGGCAGATACGCAGTATTTT.

This chain joins TRBV30 and TRBJ2-7; 12 bases align to TRBD2. V gave up 1 base and J gave up 0 bases; unmatched junction bases: 4. The germline gives CDR1 GTSNPN, CDR2 SVGIG (reference sequence). The CDR3 sequence is 16 residues long. In DNA, the CDR3 is TGTGCCTGGAGTGGGACTAGCGGGGAGAGCTCCTACGAGCAGTACGTC. Residues: CAWSGTSGESSYEQYV.

The chain carries TRBV6-1 and TRBJ2-1, with a weak D call TRBD2 (5 bases). CDR1 is MNHNS and CDR2 is SASEGT in the germline V gene. The V end lost 11 bases, the J end lost 0 bases, and 17 bases lay between the germline ends. This CDR3 is built from 15 residues. CDR3 amino acids: CAGGRGDGSYNEQFF. The CDR3 DNA reads TGTGCCGGAGGTCGGGGAGATGGCTCCTACAATGAGCAGTTCTTC.

The chain employs TRBV5-1 and TRBJ2-5; the match to TRBD2 covers 7 bases. The CDR3 contains 14 residues. The junction had 10 bases not matched to a gene; V was cut back by 6 bases and J by 5 bases. CDR1 and CDR2 from the germline V gene are SGHRS and YFSETQ. CDR3 sequence: CASTPEVGGETQYF. For the CDR3, the DNA is TGCGCCAGCACCCCGGAGGTGGGAGGGGAGACCCAGTACTTC.

This rearrangement joins TRBV5-1 to TRBJ1-2; tentative D call: TRBD1 (6 bases). The CDR3 runs 14 residues. Trimming pared 4 bases from V and 3 bases from J, leaving 13 bases between. The germline gives CDR1 SGHRS, CDR2 YFSETQ. As DNA, the CDR3 is TGCGCCAGCAGCCCGGGGGGGGGCGACTATGGCTACACCTTC. Encoded protein: CASSPGGGDYGYTF.

To note about this clone: One end of the junction fails to match germline, which may point to a read error. The rearrangement joins TRBV7-7 to TRBJ2-5; TRBD1 or TRBD2 may be the D gene (8 bases each). Germline CDR1 SSHAT, CDR2 FNYEAQ (reference sequence). The CDR3 loop spans 15 amino acids. The CDR3 is CASSLAGQALETQYF. CDR3 in DNA: TGTGCTAGCAGCTTAGCGGGACAGGCTTTAGAGACCCAGTACTTC.

The chain carries TRBV9 and TRBJ2-3; the match to TRBD2 covers 13 bases. The CDR3 covers 18 residues. V shed 4 bases and J 7 bases; nucleotides not matched to a gene: 15. Germline values: CDR1 SGDLS, CDR2 YYNGEE. The CDR3 DNA reads as TGTGCCAGCAGCCCCTGGACTAGCGGGGGACCCCTCACTAATACGCAGTATTTT. The encoded protein is CASSPWTSGGPLTNTQYF.

The chain is built from TRBV28 and TRBJ1-4, with D unresolved. V was shortened by 5 bases and J by 8 bases, with 15 bases between the two germline ends. CDR1 is MDHEN and CDR2 is SYDVKM in the germline V gene. CDR3 size: 14 residues. CDR3 amino acids: CASSISPLEEKLFF. DNA for the CDR3: TGTGCCAGCAGTATTAGCCCGTTGGAGGAAAAACTGTTTTTT.

V and J are TRBV29-1 and TRBJ2-7, with 7 bases matching TRBD2. The ends lost 8 bases at V and 6 bases at J; junction bases unmatched: 10. The CDR3 spans 12 residues. The V gene's germline CDR1 is SQVTM and CDR2 ANQGSEA. The CDR3 reads CSSTQGGGEQYF. In nucleotides, the CDR3 is TGCAGCTCTACCCAGGGCGGGGGCGAGCAGTACTTC.

The rearrangement links TRBV6-1 to TRBJ2-3; tentatively, D is TRBD1 (5 bases). Trimming removed 2 bases at V and 4 bases at J, with 10 bases between. Germline V gene data show CDR1 as MNHNS and CDR2 as SASEGT. The CDR3 sequence is 14 residues long. In nucleotides, the CDR3 is TGTGCCAGCAGTGAATGGGGCCCCGCAGATACGCAGTATTTT. Protein: CASSEWGPADTQYF.

V and J are TRBV4-3 and TRBJ1-3; TRBD1 matches at 8 bases. The CDR3 runs to 19 residues. CDR1 and CDR2 (germline): LGHNA, YSLEER. Germline trimming cut 4 bases from V and 0 bases from J; bases unmatched to any gene: 14. The CDR3 loop is CASSLLDRALSFSGNTIYF. The DNA for the CDR3 is TGCGCCAGCAGCCTCTTGGACAGGGCCCTATCCTTCTCTGGAAACACCATATATTTT.

Comments on this clone: One junction end disagrees with the germline gene, perhaps due to a read error. The V and J genes are TRBV4-2 and TRBJ2-1, with 10 bases aligning to TRBD1. Germline V gene data show CDR1 as LGHNA and CDR2 as YNFKEQ. CDR3 length: 15 residues. CDR3 amino acids: CASSQDRGRWNEQFF. The CDR3 DNA reads TGTGCCAGCAGTCAAGACAGGGGGCGTTGGAATGAGCAGTTCTTC.

The chain combines TRBV11-2 with TRBJ1-1; D unclear. V lost 11 bases, J lost 5 bases, and 12 bases lay in between. Germline values: CDR1 SGHAT, CDR2 FQNNGV. There are 11 residues in the CDR3. The CDR3 reads CAERLGTEAFF. CDR3 nucleotides: TGTGCCGAGAGACTAGGGACTGAAGCTTTCTTT.

The gene calls are TRBV19 and TRBJ1-6; 7 nucleotides match TRBD1. Germline assignment: CDR1 LNHDA and CDR2 SQIVND (reference sequence). CDR3 size: 15 residues. With 4 bases clipped from V and 10 bases from J, the junction kept 10 bases outside the gene matches. For the CDR3, the DNA is TGTGCCAGTAGTAGCGGCCGGGACAGCATCTCACCCCTCCACTTT. It is translated as CASSSGRDSISPLHF. Using reference TRBV19 and TRBJ1-6 for the parts outside the CDR3, the full variable domain is DGGITQSPKYLFRKEGQNVTLSCEQNLNHDAMYWYRQDPGQGLRLIYYSQIVNDFQKGDIAEGYSVSREKKESFPLTVTSAQKNPTAFYLCASSSGRDSISPLHFGNGTRLTVT.

The chain links TRBV6-1 to TRBJ2-2; D might be TRBD1 (5 bases). This CDR3 is built from 14 residues. The germline V gene has CDR1 MNHNS and CDR2 SASEGT. V lost 8 bases and J lost 3, with 13 bases in between. As DNA, the CDR3 is TGTGCCAGCTCTATAGGGGCGGACACCGGGGAGCTGTTTTTT. It specifies CASSIGADTGELFF.

The chain combines TRBV27 with TRBJ2-7; TRBD2 might be the D (5 bases). Germline V CDR1 and CDR2: MNHEY, SMNVEV (reference sequence). V gave up 5 bases and J gave up 0 bases, with 11 bases separating them. The length of the CDR3 is 14 residues. The CDR3 DNA sequence: TGTGCCAGCAGTGAGACTCTAGCCTCCTACGAGCAGTACGTC. As protein: CASSETLASYEQYV.

CDR3 region: CASSPRDGREKLFF. The CDR3 DNA follows: TGTGCCAGCAGCCCGCGGGACGGACGGGAAAAACTGTTTTTT. The J gene is TRBJ1-4, the V gene TRBV7-8, with a tentative D call TRBD1 (5 bases). The CDR3 has 14 amino acids. Trimming pared 5 bases from V and 8 bases from J, leaving 15 bases between. CDR1 is SGHVS and CDR2 is FQNEAQ in the germline V gene.

This clone was seen a single time. This chain uses TRBV18 with TRBJ2-5; unclear D gene. Trimming cost V 3 bases and J 5 bases, with 16 bases left between them. This CDR3 comprises 15 residues. Germline-derived CDR1 and CDR2 are KGHSH and LQKENI. CDR3 sequence (DNA): TGTGCCAGCTCACCTCCTCTGGGCCGTGAGGAGACCCAGTACTTC. This gives the protein CASSPPLGREETQYF.